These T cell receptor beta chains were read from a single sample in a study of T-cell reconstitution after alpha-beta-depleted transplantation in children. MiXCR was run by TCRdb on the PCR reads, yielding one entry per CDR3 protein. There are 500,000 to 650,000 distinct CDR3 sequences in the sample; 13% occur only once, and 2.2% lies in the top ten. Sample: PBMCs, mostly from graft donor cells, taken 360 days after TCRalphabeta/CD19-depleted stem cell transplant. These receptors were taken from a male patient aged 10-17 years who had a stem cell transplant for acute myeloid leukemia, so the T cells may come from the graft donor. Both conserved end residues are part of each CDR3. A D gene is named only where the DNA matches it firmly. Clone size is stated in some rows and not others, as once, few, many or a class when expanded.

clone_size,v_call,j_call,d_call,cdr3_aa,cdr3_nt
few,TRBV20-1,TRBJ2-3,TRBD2,CSASWGGEGTDTQYF,TGCAGTGCTAGTTGGGGGGGGGAAGGCACAGATACGCAGTATTTT
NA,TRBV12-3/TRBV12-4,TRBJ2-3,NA,CASTGMGDTQYF,TGTGCCAGCACCGGGATGGGAGATACGCAGTATTTT
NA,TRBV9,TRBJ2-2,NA,CASRSGGGELFF,TGTGCCAGCAGGTCGGGTGGCGGGGAGCTGTTTTTT
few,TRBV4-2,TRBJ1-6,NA,CASTKVGGGVGDSPLHF,TGTGCCAGCACGAAAGTGGGGGGGGGCGTAGGGGATTCACCCCTCCACTTT
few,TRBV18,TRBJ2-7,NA,CASSRGGVPYEQYF,TGTGCCAGCTCACGTGGAGGGGTACCGTACGAGCAGTACTTC
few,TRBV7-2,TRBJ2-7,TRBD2,CASTPPGAGDYEQYF,TGTGCCAGCACGCCACCTGGGGCGGGGGACTACGAGCAGTACTTC
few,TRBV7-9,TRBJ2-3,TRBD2,CASSLALAGDADTQYF,TGTGCCAGCAGCTTAGCTTTAGCGGGAGATGCAGATACGCAGTATTTT
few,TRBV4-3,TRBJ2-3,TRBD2,CASSQDNSGRARDTQYF,TGCGCCAGCAGCCAAGATAACAGCGGGAGGGCCAGGGATACGCAGTATTTT
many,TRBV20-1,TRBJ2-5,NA,CSASLHGDQETQYF,TGCAGTGCTAGCCTACACGGGGACCAAGAGACCCAGTACTTC
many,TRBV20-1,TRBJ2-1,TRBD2,CSARLAGATLRISYNEQFF,TGCAGTGCTAGGTTAGCGGGAGCTACCCTCCGCATTTCCTACAATGAGCAGTTCTTC
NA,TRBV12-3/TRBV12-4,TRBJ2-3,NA,CASSLALGLDTDTQYF,TGTGCCAGCAGTTTAGCGCTAGGACTCGACACAGATACGCAGTATTTT
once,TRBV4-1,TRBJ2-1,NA,CASSQDPGFYNEQFF,TGCGCCAGCAGCCAAGATCCGGGTTTCTACAATGAGCAGTTCTTC
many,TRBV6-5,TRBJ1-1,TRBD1,CASSYRTGNTEAFF,TGTGCCAGCAGTTACCGGACAGGGAACACTGAAGCTTTCTTT
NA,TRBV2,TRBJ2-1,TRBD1,CASRTGTVTYNEQFF,TGTGCCAGCAGGACCGGGACAGTTACCTACAATGAGCAGTTCTTC
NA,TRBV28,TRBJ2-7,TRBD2,CASGLFRDYARQYF,TGTGCCAGCGGATTATTCCGGGACTACGCTCGGCAGTACTTC
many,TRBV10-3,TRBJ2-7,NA,CAISDPRDGYEQYF,TGTGCCATCAGTGATCCCCGGGACGGCTACGAGCAGTACTTC
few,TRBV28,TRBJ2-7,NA,CASSHSTGPYEQYF,TGTGCCAGCAGCCATTCGACAGGTCCCTACGAGCAGTACTTC
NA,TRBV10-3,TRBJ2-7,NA,CAITVTGSPHEQYF,TGTGCCATCACTGTCACAGGGTCCCCCCACGAGCAGTACTTC
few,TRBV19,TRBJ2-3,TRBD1,CASISTGADTQYF,TGTGCCAGTATCTCTACAGGGGCAGATACGCAGTATTTT
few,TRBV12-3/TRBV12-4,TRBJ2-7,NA,CASSLWMAYEQYF,TGTGCCAGCAGTTTATGGATGGCGTACGAGCAGTACTTC
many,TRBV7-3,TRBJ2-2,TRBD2,CASSLTGTSGVNTGELFF,TGTGCCAGCAGCTTAACGGGGACTAGCGGGGTGAACACCGGGGAGCTGTTTTTT
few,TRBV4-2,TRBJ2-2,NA,CASSQVIGELFF,TGTGCCAGCAGCCAGGTTATAGGGGAGCTGTTTTTT
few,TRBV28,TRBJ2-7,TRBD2,CASTLGGIDYEQYF,TGTGCCAGCACCCTGGGAGGGATCGACTACGAGCAGTACTTC
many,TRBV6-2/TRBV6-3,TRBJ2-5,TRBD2,CASSYSTGRLAQETQYF,TGTGCCAGCAGTTACTCTACCGGACGACTAGCACAAGAGACCCAGTACTTC
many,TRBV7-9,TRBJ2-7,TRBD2,CASSFSGTSGFAYEQYF,TGTGCCAGCAGCTTTTCCGGGACTAGCGGTTTCGCCTACGAGCAGTACTTC
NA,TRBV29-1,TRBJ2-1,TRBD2,CSPILAGGNEQFF,TGCAGCCCTATCCTAGCGGGAGGAAATGAGCAGTTCTTC
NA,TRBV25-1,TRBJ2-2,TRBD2,CASLAGENTGELFF,TGTGCCAGTTTAGCGGGTGAGAACACCGGGGAGCTGTTTTTT
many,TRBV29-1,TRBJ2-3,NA,CSVEVVTDTQYF,TGCAGCGTTGAAGTCGTTACAGATACGCAGTATTTT
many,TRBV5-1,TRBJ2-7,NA,CASSLTTTGSEQYF,TGCGCCAGCAGCTTGACCACTACAGGGAGCGAGCAGTACTTC
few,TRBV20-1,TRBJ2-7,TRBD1,CSANPKGGQGPYEQYF,TGCAGTGCTAACCCGAAAGGGGGACAGGGACCCTACGAGCAGTACTTC
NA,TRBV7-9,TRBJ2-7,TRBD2,CASSSGRGYEQYF,TGTGCCAGCAGCTCCGGGAGGGGGTACGAGCAGTACTTC
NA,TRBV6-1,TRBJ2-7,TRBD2,CASRPLAGPYEQYF,TGTGCCAGCCGCCCCCTAGCGGGCCCCTACGAGCAGTACTTC
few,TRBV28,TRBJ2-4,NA,CASSSHSLAPLAKNIQYF,TGTGCCAGCAGTTCCCACAGTCTAGCCCCCTTAGCCAAAAACATTCAGTACTTC
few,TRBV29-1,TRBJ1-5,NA,CSVEEGHSHF,TGCAGCGTTGAAGAGGGACATTCCCATTTT
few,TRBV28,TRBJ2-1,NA,CASSSYPPSNEQFF,TGTGCCAGCAGTTCCTATCCCCCTTCTAATGAGCAGTTCTTC
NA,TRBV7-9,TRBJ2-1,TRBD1,CASSLRDRYNERFF,TGTGCCAGCAGCTTAAGGGACAGGTACAATGAGCGGTTCTTC
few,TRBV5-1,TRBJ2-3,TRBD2,CASSLAGLAGDRGGTDTQYF,TGCGCCAGCAGCTTGGCGGGACTAGCGGGAGATAGGGGTGGCACAGATACGCAGTATTTT
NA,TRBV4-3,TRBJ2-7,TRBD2,CASSQDLREGSYEQYF,TGCGCCAGCAGCCAAGATCTGAGGGAGGGGTCCTACGAGCAGTACTTC
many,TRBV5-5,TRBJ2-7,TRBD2,CASSFGRDLAGPPHEQYF,TGTGCCAGCAGCTTCGGACGGGATTTAGCGGGACCTCCCCACGAGCAGTACTTC
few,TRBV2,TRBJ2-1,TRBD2,CASRHMGEGYYNEQFF,TGTGCCAGCAGACACATGGGGGAGGGATACTACAATGAGCAGTTCTTC
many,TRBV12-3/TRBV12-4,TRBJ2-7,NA,CASSLRVLDSVYEQYF,TGTGCCAGCAGTTTACGGGTTTTGGACAGCGTCTACGAGCAGTACTTC
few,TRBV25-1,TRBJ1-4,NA,CATRDVFEKLFF,TGTGCCACGAGGGATGTCTTCGAAAAACTGTTTTTT
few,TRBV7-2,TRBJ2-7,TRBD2,CASSLTSGANYEQYF,TGTGCCAGCAGCCTGACTAGCGGGGCGAACTACGAGCAGTACTTC
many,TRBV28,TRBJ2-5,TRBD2,CASSQISSGGIQETQYF,TGTGCCAGCAGCCAAATATCTAGCGGGGGGATACAAGAGACCCAGTACTTC
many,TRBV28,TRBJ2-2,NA,CASSPSRAPGELFF,TGTGCCAGCAGCCCCAGCCGGGCCCCCGGGGAGCTGTTTTTT
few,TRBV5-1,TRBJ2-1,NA,CASSRGPEVSEQFF,TGCGCCAGCAGCCGGGGGCCTGAGGTCAGTGAGCAGTTCTTC
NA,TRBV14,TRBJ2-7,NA,CASSQGRGSKRTVYEQYF,TGTGCCAGCAGCCAAGGCCGCGGCTCGAAAAGAACCGTTTACGAGCAGTACTTC